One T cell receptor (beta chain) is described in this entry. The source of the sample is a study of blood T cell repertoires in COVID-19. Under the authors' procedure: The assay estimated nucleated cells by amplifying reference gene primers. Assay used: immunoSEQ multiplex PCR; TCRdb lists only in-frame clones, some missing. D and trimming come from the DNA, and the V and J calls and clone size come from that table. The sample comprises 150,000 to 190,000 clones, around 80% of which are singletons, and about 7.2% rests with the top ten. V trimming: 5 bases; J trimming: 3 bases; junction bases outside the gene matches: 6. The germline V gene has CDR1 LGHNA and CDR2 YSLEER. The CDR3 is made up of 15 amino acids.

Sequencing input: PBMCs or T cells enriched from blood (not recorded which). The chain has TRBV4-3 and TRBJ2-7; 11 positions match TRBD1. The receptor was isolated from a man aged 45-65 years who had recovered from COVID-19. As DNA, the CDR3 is TGCGCCAGCAGCGACGGGACAGGGGGTCGCTACGAGCAGTACTTC. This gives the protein CASSDGTGGRYEQYF.